Listed here are 24 T cell receptor beta chains from one sample, sequenced in a study of blood T cells in healthy people across ages. Then a second PCR, running roughly 6 to 12 cycles, was carried out with a sample-barcoded 5' primer and a J-beta primer mix. TCRdb fed the 5' RACE reads into MiXCR, producing one record per CDR3 protein. Here the sample spans some 550,000 distinct CDR3 sequences, around half being singletons. The sequencing sample was made of blood. These receptors were collected from a man aged 80 or over in good health.

CDR3 bases: TGTGCCAGCAGCGCGGAAGGGGCCTCATACAATGAGCAGTTCTTC. This translates into CASSAEGASYNEQFF. This chain joins TRBV11-1 and TRBJ2-1; TRBD1 might be the D (5 bases). Germline CDR1 is SGHAT and CDR2 is FQDESV (reference sequence). Deletions cut 5 bases from V and 4 bases from J, with 15 bases between. The CDR3 has 15 residues. Complete variable domain (other parts from reference TRBV11-1 and TRBJ2-1): EAEVAQSPRYKITEKSQAVAFWCDPISGHATLYWYRQILGQGPELLVQFQDESVVDDSQLPKDRFSAERLKGVDSTLKIQPAELGDSAMYLCASSAEGASYNEQFFGPGTRLTVL.

J is TRBJ1-1 and V is TRBV20-1; unclear D gene. Germline V gene data show CDR1 as DFQATT and CDR2 as SNEGSKA (reference sequence). V was trimmed by 5 bases and J by 1 base, leaving 5 bases between them. The CDR3 is 11 amino acids. CDR3 amino acids: CSAYQNTEAFF. The CDR3 coding sequence is TGCAGTGCTTACCAGAACACTGAAGCTTTCTTT.

The chain links TRBV20-1 to TRBJ2-4, with a possible D match to TRBD2 (5 bases). The tail of the sequence fits TRBJ2-7 better, so the J call may be wrong. Germline assignment: CDR1 DFQATT and CDR2 SNEGSKA (reference sequence). CDR3 length: 12 amino acids. DNA of the CDR3: TGCAGTGCTAGAGTCCGGGACTACGAGCAGTACTTC. As protein: CSARVRDYEQYF.

This chain links TRBV9 with TRBJ1-1; D perhaps matches TRBD1 (5 bases). This CDR3 region has 15 residues. CDR1 and CDR2 (germline): SGDLS, YYNGEE. V lost 3 bases and J lost 7, with 19 bases in between. Here the CDR3 reads CASSGRQGLQDEAFF. The CDR3 DNA sequence: TGTGCCAGCAGCGGACGGCAGGGACTTCAGGATGAAGCTTTCTTT.

V is TRBV20-1 and J is TRBJ2-1; D uncertain. Looked up from germline, CDR1 is DFQATT and CDR2 is SNEGSKA (reference sequence). The CDR3 runs 12 residues. V lost 2 bases and J 8 bases, leaving 10 bases between the germline ends. CDR3 region: CSARPKFDEQFF. The CDR3 DNA is TGCAGTGCTAGACCTAAATTCGATGAGCAGTTCTTC.

The chain couples TRBV11-1 to TRBJ1-2; D is possibly TRBD1 (6 bases). Germline V lookup: CDR1 SGHAT, CDR2 FQDESV (reference sequence). The CDR3 is made up of 15 amino acids. The germline V and J ends were trimmed by 3 bases and 5 bases, with 16 bases remaining between them. CDR3 sequence (DNA): TGTGCCAGCAGCTTGGGCAGGGGACACCTATATGGCTACACCTTC. Translation gives CASSLGRGHLYGYTF.

J is TRBJ2-2 and V is TRBV5-1, with 11 bases matching TRBD1. Per the germline V gene, CDR1 is SGHRS and CDR2 is YFSETQ. The CDR3 contains 16 residues. J lost 4 bases, V lost 4 bases, and 6 bases had no gene match. DNA for the CDR3: TGCGCCAGCAGCGTTGGACAGGGGGCGGCCACCGGGGAGCTGTTTTTT. Its protein is CASSVGQGAATGELFF.

The V and J genes are TRBV20-1 and TRBJ2-1, with 7 bases matching TRBD2. Judging by the DNA end, TRBJ2-7 fits better; the J call may be wrong. The CDR3 has 14 residues. Germline loops: CDR1 DFQATT, CDR2 SNEGSKA (reference sequence). The CDR3: CSESPGGGYNEQYF. In DNA form, the CDR3 reads TGCAGTGAATCACCTGGCGGGGGATACAATGAGCAGTACTTC.

The gene calls are TRBV7-6 and TRBJ1-4, with D possibly matching TRBD1 (6 bases). CDR3 length: 15 amino acids. V was clipped by 10 bases and J by 0 bases, with 15 bases between them. Germline values: CDR1 SGHVS, CDR2 FNYEAQ. CDR3 protein: CATRQGTTTNEKLFF. CDR3 nucleotides: TGTGCCACCAGGCAGGGGACAACAACTAATGAAAAACTGTTTTTT. The full variable domain, with the rest looked up from reference TRBV7-6 and TRBJ1-4, is GAGVSQSPRYKVTKRGQDVALRCDPISGHVSLYWYRQALGQGPEFLTYFNYEAQQDKSGLPNDRFSAERPEGSISTLTIQRTEQRDSAMYRCATRQGTTTNEKLFFGSGTQLSVL.

Of note for this clonotype: A much more abundant neighbour one base away suggests this may be a read error. This sequence joins TRBV24-1 and TRBJ2-5; D unclear. The CDR3 is 16 amino acids. Per germline, CDR1 KGHDR and CDR2 SFDVKD. Trimming left V 2 bases short and J 0 bases short, with 12 bases between. CDR3 sequence (DNA): TGTGCCACCAGTGATTCCAGTCGGGCAGACCAAGAGACCCAGTACTTC. This gives the protein CATSDSSRADQETQYF.

For this clonotype: Given a much more abundant clone one base away, this may be a read error. The J gene is TRBJ2-5, the V gene TRBV5-1; D is possibly TRBD1 (6 bases). From germline, CDR1 is SGHRS and CDR2 YFSETQ. Trimming took off 4 bases at V and 8 bases at J, with 18 bases between the two ends. The CDR3 consists of 14 residues. CDR3 nucleotide sequence: TGCGCCAGCAGCGTCACGGACAGCGGATACACCCAGTACTTC. Amino acid sequence: CASSVTDSGYTQYF.

The V and J genes are TRBV20-1 and TRBJ2-7, with D perhaps TRBD2 (6 bases). The J call may be mistaken, given a closer DNA end match to TRBJ2-5. Germline lookup yields CDR1 DFQATT and CDR2 SNEGSKA (reference sequence). The length of the CDR3 is 12 residues. CDR3 sequence: CSAPGGLETQYF. For the CDR3, the DNA is TGCAGTGCTCCTGGGGGGTTGGAGACCCAGTACTTC.

The chain has TRBV7-9 and TRBJ2-1, with 13 bases that match TRBD2. This CDR3 spans 15 amino acids. The V and J ends lost 6 bases and 10 bases, in that order; junction bases with no gene match: 9. Germline V gene data show CDR1 as SEHNR and CDR2 as FQNEAQ (reference sequence). CDR3 amino acids: CASRKLAGGPGEQFF. The DNA of the CDR3 is TGTGCCAGCAGGAAACTAGCGGGAGGGCCCGGCGAGCAGTTCTTC.

This sequence joins TRBV10-3 and TRBJ1-1; weak D call: TRBD1 (5 bases). This CDR3 is built from 15 residues. V lost 0 bases and J 7 bases, leaving 15 bases between the germline ends. Per the germline V gene, CDR1 is ENHRY and CDR2 is SYGVKD. In DNA form, the CDR3 reads TGTGCCATCAGTGAGTCTGGGGCATCAGGCAGTGAAGCTTTCTTT. It is translated as CAISESGASGSEAFF.

Many counts were recorded for this clonotype. The rearrangement uses TRBV6-5 and TRBJ2-3; 7 nucleotides match TRBD2. V gave up 8 bases and J gave up 0 bases; unmatched junction bases: 5. The CDR3 extends over 14 amino acids. In germline, CDR1 is MNHEY, CDR2 SVGAGI. The CDR3 region has the DNA TGTGCCAGCGGGGCTAGCGGTAGCACAGATACGCAGTATTTT. Translated: CASGASGSTDTQYF.

This clonotype has just one count. This clone may be a read error of a much larger clone one base away. The rearrangement links TRBV7-2 to TRBJ2-1, with D uncertain. This CDR3 has 13 residues. Germline assignment: CDR1 SGHTA and CDR2 FQGNSA. The CDR3 region has the DNA TGTGTCAGCAGCTGTCCGAACTGCGATGAGCAGTTCTTC. It specifies CVSSCPNCDEQFF.

This clonotype was counted only a few times. This chain's CDR3 is CASSLIVGAFFHGYTF. DNA of the CDR3: TGTGCCAGCAGTTTAATCGTCGGAGCCTTCTTCCATGGCTACACCTTC. The chain links TRBV28 to TRBJ1-2; D remains ambiguous. Trimming cost V 2 bases and J 6 bases, with 19 bases left between them. CDR1 and CDR2 (germline): MDHEN, SYDVKM. CDR3 length equals 16 residues.

The rearrangement links TRBV9 to TRBJ2-3, with D uncertain. The CDR3 runs 12 residues. V was clipped by 4 bases and J by 6 bases, with 9 bases between them. CDR1 is SGDLS, CDR2 YYNGEE, per germline. The CDR3: CASSRLEDTQYF. In nucleotides, the CDR3 is TGTGCCAGCAGCCGCTTGGAGGATACGCAGTATTTT.

The V gene is TRBV20-1, the J gene TRBJ2-3, with D tentatively TRBD2 (6 bases). The germline V gene has CDR1 DFQATT and CDR2 SNEGSKA (reference sequence). V lost 0 bases to trimming and J lost 3 bases, with 10 bases between them. The CDR3 covers 14 residues. This CDR3 reads CSARDGGVTDTQYF. The CDR3 DNA reads TGCAGTGCTAGAGATGGCGGGGTTACAGATACGCAGTATTTT.

The chain recombines TRBV28 with TRBJ2-2, with a possible D match to TRBD2 (6 bases). Trimming shortened V by 1 base and J by 0 bases, and 12 bases separated the two germline ends. The CDR3 is made up of 17 amino acids. Germline-derived CDR1 and CDR2 are MDHEN and SYDVKM. DNA for the CDR3: TGTGCCAGCAGTTTATACCTTAGCGGTTCGAACACCGGGGAGCTGTTTTTT. Protein product: CASSLYLSGSNTGELFF.

CDR3 residues: CSASLRRRANEQFF. DNA of the CDR3: TGCAGTGCTAGTTTAAGGAGGAGGGCCAATGAGCAGTTCTTC. This chain uses TRBV20-1 with TRBJ2-1, with a weak D call TRBD2 (6 bases). The germline V gene encodes CDR1 DFQATT and CDR2 SNEGSKA (reference sequence). This CDR3 is 14 amino acids long. Trimming took off 3 bases at V and 6 bases at J, with 15 bases between the two ends.

The chain carries TRBV12-5 and TRBJ2-1; D not resolved. Germline V CDR1 and CDR2: LGHNT, FRNRAP. V dropped 3 bases and J dropped 8 bases, with 11 bases sitting between them. This CDR3 spans 13 amino acids. Here the CDR3 reads CASGFGTGYEQFF. DNA for the CDR3: TGTGCTAGTGGTTTTGGTACGGGTTATGAGCAGTTCTTC.

This clonotype was seen a handful of times. V and J are TRBV3-1 and TRBJ2-7, with 11 bases aligning to TRBD2. Germline V gene sequence: CDR1 LGHDT, CDR2 YNNKEL (reference sequence). CDR3 size: 13 residues. Losses at the gene ends were 6 bases for V and 7 bases for J; bases not matched to a gene: 5. The CDR3 DNA sequence: TGTGCCAGCAGTTTACTAGCGGGAGATGAGCAGTACTTC. Its protein is CASSLLAGDEQYF.

The J gene is TRBJ1-5, the V gene TRBV4-1; D uncertain. The CDR3 is made up of 14 amino acids. V lost 0 bases and J 11 bases, leaving 14 bases between the germline ends. Germline assignment: CDR1 MGHRA and CDR2 YSYEKL. Here the CDR3 reads CASSQDSGSWAQHF. CDR3 sequence (DNA): TGCGCCAGCAGCCAAGATTCTGGGTCTTGGGCCCAGCATTTT.